These 25 T cell receptor beta chains were sequenced from one sample in a study of vaccination and CD4 T cells after COVID-19 (dated 2022 in TCRdb). Receptors were amplified or captured by PCR. Instrument used: Illumina iSeq 100. TCRdb reran the public reads through fastp at Q25 and MiXCR, keeping productive beta chains. Rows merge per CDR3 protein into single entries with the most common DNA and genes. The sample table contains some 22,000 distinct CDR3 sequences; only one count was recorded for around 50% of them. The biggest ten clones account for around 1% of the sample. The source was CD4+ T cells from blood, collected before SARS-CoV-2 vaccination. The receptors shown here come from a human donor who had recovered from COVID-19.

A word on this clonotype: The junction shows a germline mismatch at one end, possibly a read error. V is TRBV5-1 and J is TRBJ1-2; D is unclear. The germline CDR1 and CDR2 sequences are SGHRS and YFSETQ. The CDR3 runs to 13 residues. The CDR3 here is CASSSTSPYGYIF. As DNA, the CDR3 is TGCGCCAGCAGCTCGACTAGCCCATATGGCTACATCTTC.

V is TRBV5-1 and J is TRBJ2-3; the D call may be TRBD1 or TRBD2 (6 bases each). The germline CDR1 and CDR2 sequences are SGHRS and YFSETQ. With 4 bases removed from V and 4 bases from J, the gap between germline ends came to 19 bases. This CDR3 is 16 amino acids long. In DNA form, the CDR3 reads TGCGCCAGCAGCCAGGGGCCCGGGGGTTTGTCAGATACGCAGTATTTT. The encoded protein is CASSQGPGGLSDTQYF.

This chain joins TRBV7-2 and TRBJ2-2, with unresolved D. The V and J ends lost 4 bases and 6 bases respectively, with 18 bases between them. Germline V gives CDR1 SGHTA, CDR2 FQGNSA. This CDR3 comprises 16 residues. The CDR3, as DNA: TGTGCCAGCAGCTCCTACAGCGTGATCGGATCCGGGGAGCTGTTTTTT. Translation: CASSSYSVIGSGELFF.

This sequence joins TRBV27 and TRBJ2-6; maybe TRBD1 (5 bases). V lost 8 bases and J 0 bases, leaving 11 bases between the germline ends. Germline V CDR1 and CDR2: MNHEY, SMNVEV (reference sequence). The CDR3 contains 15 residues. The CDR3 region is CASAIDSSGANVLTF. As DNA, the CDR3 is TGTGCCAGCGCGATCGACAGCTCTGGGGCCAACGTCCTGACTTTC.

The V call is TRBV30, the J call TRBJ1-1; D gene ambiguous. Germline V CDR1 and CDR2: GTSNPN, SVGIG (reference sequence). Trimming removed 4 bases from V and 2 bases from J, with 5 bases in between. This CDR3 region has 11 residues. The CDR3 DNA is TGTGCCTGGAATATTAACACTGAAGCTTTCTTT. The encoded protein is CAWNINTEAFF.

In nucleotides, the CDR3 is TGTGCCAGCAGCTTGGGTCACAACTCTGGAAACACCATATATTTT. Translated: CASSLGHNSGNTIYF. The rearrangement joins TRBV7-6 to TRBJ1-3; D not resolved. The germline V gene encodes CDR1 SGHVS and CDR2 FNYEAQ. V was pared by 3 bases and J by 0 bases, with 9 bases between. The CDR3 is 15 amino acids.

This clonotype has a single count. The genes are TRBV7-8 and TRBJ2-3; 9 bases are shared with TRBD2. This CDR3 region has 16 residues. V was pared by 2 bases and J by 3 bases, with 6 bases of the junction left unmatched. The germline CDR1 and CDR2 sequences are SGHVS and FQNEAQ. The CDR3 loop reads CASSLSVLAGTDTQYF. In DNA form, the CDR3 reads TGTGCCAGCAGCTTATCGGTTCTAGCGGGGACAGATACGCAGTATTTT.

J is TRBJ2-3 and V is TRBV28; 9 bases match TRBD1. Germline V CDR1 and CDR2: MDHEN, SYDVKM. J gave up 4 bases and V 4 bases, and 9 bases lay outside the gene matches. This CDR3 has 16 residues. Here the CDR3 DNA reads TGTGCCAGCAGTTCACACGGACAGGGGTTATCAGATACGCAGTATTTT. This codes for CASSSHGQGLSDTQYF.

This chain uses TRBV7-2 with TRBJ2-3; weak D call: TRBD2 (7 bases). The CDR3 spans 18 residues. The V end lost 4 bases, the J end lost 6 bases, and 26 bases lay between the germline ends. In germline, CDR1 is SGHTA, CDR2 FQGNSA. The CDR3 region is CASSYVVMGGGPMDTQYF. CDR3 coding DNA: TGTGCCAGCAGCTACGTCGTAATGGGGGGGGGCCCAATGGATACGCAGTATTTT.

This rearrangement joins TRBV14 to TRBJ1-5; unclear D gene. Trimming cost V 8 bases and J 4 bases, with 6 bases left between them. The CDR3 covers 11 residues. Looked up from germline, CDR1 is SGHDN and CDR2 is FVKESK. The CDR3 nucleotides are TGTGCCAGCGAGGAGAATCAGCCCCAGCATTTT. Its translation: CASEENQPQHF.

This clonotype has a handful of counts. This chain connects TRBV6-2 or TRBV6-3 to TRBJ1-5; 7 bases match TRBD1. V trimming: 2 bases; J trimming: 5 bases; junction bases outside the gene matches: 3. Per the germline V gene, CDR1 is MNHEY and CDR2 is SVGEGT. The CDR3 runs to 14 residues. CDR3 loop: CASSYRDRDQPQHF. Here the CDR3 DNA reads TGTGCCAGCAGTTACCGTGACAGGGATCAGCCCCAGCATTTT.

This chain links TRBV6-2 or TRBV6-3 with TRBJ2-1; D tentatively reads TRBD1 or TRBD2 (5 bases each). The germline CDR1 and CDR2 sequences are MNHEY and SVGEGT. V dropped 2 bases and J dropped 5 bases, with 25 bases sitting between them. The CDR3 runs 19 residues. The CDR3 region has the DNA TGTGCCAGCAGTTACGTCTGGGACCTTCGTTATCGCGGAGACAATGAGCAGTTCTTC. Amino acids: CASSYVWDLRYRGDNEQFF.

The chain uses TRBV2 and TRBJ1-5; TRBD1 matches 7 bases. Germline V CDR1 and CDR2: SNHLY, FYNNEI. This CDR3 is built from 14 residues. The J segment lost 8 bases and the V segment lost 3 bases, leaving 7 bases of the junction unmatched. CDR3 loop: CASSERGGGEPQHF. The CDR3 region has the DNA TGTGCCAGCAGTGAGAGAGGGGGCGGGGAGCCCCAGCATTTT.

This sequence joins TRBV20-1 and TRBJ2-2; D remains ambiguous. There are 15 residues in the CDR3. Germline assignment: CDR1 DFQATT and CDR2 SNEGSKA (reference sequence). The V gene lost 3 bases and the J gene lost 3 bases, with 14 bases spanning the gap. The CDR3, as DNA: TGCAGTGCTAGCGATCCGCGTGGGTACACCGGGGAGCTGTTTTTT. It encodes CSASDPRGYTGELFF.

This clonotype has only a few counts. The V call is TRBV15, the J call TRBJ2-6; weak D call: TRBD2 (6 bases). Germline V gene lookup returns CDR1 LNHNV and CDR2 YYDKDF (reference sequence). The CDR3 spans 16 residues. Trimming cost V 3 bases and J 7 bases, with 16 bases left between them. The CDR3 sequence: CATSSWRGPGANVLTF. The CDR3 DNA reads as TGTGCCACCAGCAGTTGGAGGGGCCCAGGAGCCAACGTCCTGACTTTC.

The rearrangement links TRBV7-8 to TRBJ1-1; 7 bases map to TRBD1. The CDR3 extends over 16 amino acids. Germline V lookup: CDR1 SGHVS, CDR2 FQNEAQ. The J segment lost 0 bases and the V segment lost 4 bases, leaving 8 bases of the junction unmatched. The CDR3 region is CASSSRTGSMNTEAFF. DNA for the CDR3: TGTGCCAGCAGCTCAAGGACAGGATCCATGAACACTGAAGCTTTCTTT.

This chain connects TRBV19 to TRBJ1-2; D not certain. The CDR3 extends over 17 amino acids. V was cut by 3 bases and J by 4 bases, with 21 bases left in between. In germline, CDR1 is LNHDA, CDR2 SQIVND (reference sequence). The CDR3 sequence is CASSILPPSPLPYGYTF. The CDR3 DNA is TGTGCCAGTAGTATTCTCCCACCGAGCCCATTGCCCTATGGCTACACCTTC.

This clonotype came up a few times. The chain couples TRBV7-8 to TRBJ2-5; 11 nucleotides match TRBD2. Germline V gives CDR1 SGHVS, CDR2 FQNEAQ. This CDR3 comprises 14 residues. With 4 bases clipped from V and 4 bases from J, the junction kept 2 bases outside the gene matches. CDR3 sequence (DNA): TGTGCCAGCAGCTCCCTAGCGGGAGGAGAGACCCAGTACTTC. This encodes CASSSLAGGETQYF.

This sequence joins TRBV28 and TRBJ2-2; 14 bases agree with TRBD2. The length of the CDR3 is 16 residues. The germline V gene encodes CDR1 MDHEN and CDR2 SYDVKM. Losses at the gene ends were 5 bases for V and 8 bases for J; bases not matched to a gene: 7. The DNA of the CDR3 is TGTGCCAGCAGTCTACCGGGACTAGCGGGAGCTGGGGAGCTGTTTTTT. Residues: CASSLPGLAGAGELFF.

The chain links TRBV6-1 to TRBJ1-1; D not certain. V was trimmed by 3 bases and J by 5 bases, leaving 10 bases between them. The CDR3 length is 13 residues. In germline, CDR1 is MNHNS, CDR2 SASEGT. For the CDR3, the DNA is TGTGCCAGCAGTGAGTTGGGTCGGACTGAAGCTTTCTTT. Encoded protein: CASSELGRTEAFF.

This sequence joins TRBV6-2 or TRBV6-3 and TRBJ1-4; D is possibly TRBD1 (5 bases). The CDR3 runs 24 residues. The V gene lost 2 bases and the J gene lost 0 bases, with 34 bases spanning the gap. Germline V CDR1 and CDR2: MNHEY, SVGEGT. CDR3 coding DNA: TGTGCCAGCAGTTACGGGGGGAACAGGCAAAGGGGCACAACTGGAGACACAACTAATGAAAAACTGTTTTTT. Residues: CASSYGGNRQRGTTGDTTNEKLFF.

This CDR3 is CSAPLSGRVDNEQFF. The CDR3 bases are TGCAGTGCTCCTCTCAGCGGGAGGGTCGACAATGAGCAGTTCTTC. The chain links TRBV20-1 to TRBJ2-1; 10 nucleotides agree with TRBD2. Germline V CDR1 and CDR2: DFQATT, SNEGSKA (reference sequence). With 5 bases clipped from V and 5 bases from J, the junction kept 9 bases outside the gene matches. CDR3 length: 15 residues.

The chain recombines TRBV29-1 with TRBJ1-5, with no clear D. The CDR3 totals 13 residues. Trimming took 4 bases from V and 0 from J, leaving 7 bases between them. Germline-derived CDR1 and CDR2 are SQVTM and ANQGSEA. CDR3 protein: CSVVQDSNQPQHF. In nucleotides, the CDR3 is TGCAGCGTTGTTCAAGATAGCAATCAGCCCCAGCATTTT.

This clonotype was detected only a few times. This rearrangement joins TRBV19 to TRBJ2-2, with TRBD1 as a possible D gene (6 bases). Germline values: CDR1 LNHDA, CDR2 SQIVND (reference sequence). The CDR3 extends over 16 amino acids. The V end was cut by 3 bases, the J end by 0 bases, with 11 bases between. CDR3 coding DNA: TGTGCCAGTAGTATTGTCCAGGGGACGAACACCGGGGAGCTGTTTTTT. This codes for CASSIVQGTNTGELFF.

V is TRBV20-1 and J is TRBJ2-3; 7 bases are shared with TRBD1. The CDR3 contains 14 residues. After removal of 5 bases from V and 0 bases from J, the junction contained 5 bases not matched to a gene. Looked up from germline, CDR1 is DFQATT and CDR2 is SNEGSKA (reference sequence). CDR3 region: CSASGTASTDTQYF. As DNA, the CDR3 is TGCAGTGCTTCCGGGACAGCAAGCACAGATACGCAGTATTTT.